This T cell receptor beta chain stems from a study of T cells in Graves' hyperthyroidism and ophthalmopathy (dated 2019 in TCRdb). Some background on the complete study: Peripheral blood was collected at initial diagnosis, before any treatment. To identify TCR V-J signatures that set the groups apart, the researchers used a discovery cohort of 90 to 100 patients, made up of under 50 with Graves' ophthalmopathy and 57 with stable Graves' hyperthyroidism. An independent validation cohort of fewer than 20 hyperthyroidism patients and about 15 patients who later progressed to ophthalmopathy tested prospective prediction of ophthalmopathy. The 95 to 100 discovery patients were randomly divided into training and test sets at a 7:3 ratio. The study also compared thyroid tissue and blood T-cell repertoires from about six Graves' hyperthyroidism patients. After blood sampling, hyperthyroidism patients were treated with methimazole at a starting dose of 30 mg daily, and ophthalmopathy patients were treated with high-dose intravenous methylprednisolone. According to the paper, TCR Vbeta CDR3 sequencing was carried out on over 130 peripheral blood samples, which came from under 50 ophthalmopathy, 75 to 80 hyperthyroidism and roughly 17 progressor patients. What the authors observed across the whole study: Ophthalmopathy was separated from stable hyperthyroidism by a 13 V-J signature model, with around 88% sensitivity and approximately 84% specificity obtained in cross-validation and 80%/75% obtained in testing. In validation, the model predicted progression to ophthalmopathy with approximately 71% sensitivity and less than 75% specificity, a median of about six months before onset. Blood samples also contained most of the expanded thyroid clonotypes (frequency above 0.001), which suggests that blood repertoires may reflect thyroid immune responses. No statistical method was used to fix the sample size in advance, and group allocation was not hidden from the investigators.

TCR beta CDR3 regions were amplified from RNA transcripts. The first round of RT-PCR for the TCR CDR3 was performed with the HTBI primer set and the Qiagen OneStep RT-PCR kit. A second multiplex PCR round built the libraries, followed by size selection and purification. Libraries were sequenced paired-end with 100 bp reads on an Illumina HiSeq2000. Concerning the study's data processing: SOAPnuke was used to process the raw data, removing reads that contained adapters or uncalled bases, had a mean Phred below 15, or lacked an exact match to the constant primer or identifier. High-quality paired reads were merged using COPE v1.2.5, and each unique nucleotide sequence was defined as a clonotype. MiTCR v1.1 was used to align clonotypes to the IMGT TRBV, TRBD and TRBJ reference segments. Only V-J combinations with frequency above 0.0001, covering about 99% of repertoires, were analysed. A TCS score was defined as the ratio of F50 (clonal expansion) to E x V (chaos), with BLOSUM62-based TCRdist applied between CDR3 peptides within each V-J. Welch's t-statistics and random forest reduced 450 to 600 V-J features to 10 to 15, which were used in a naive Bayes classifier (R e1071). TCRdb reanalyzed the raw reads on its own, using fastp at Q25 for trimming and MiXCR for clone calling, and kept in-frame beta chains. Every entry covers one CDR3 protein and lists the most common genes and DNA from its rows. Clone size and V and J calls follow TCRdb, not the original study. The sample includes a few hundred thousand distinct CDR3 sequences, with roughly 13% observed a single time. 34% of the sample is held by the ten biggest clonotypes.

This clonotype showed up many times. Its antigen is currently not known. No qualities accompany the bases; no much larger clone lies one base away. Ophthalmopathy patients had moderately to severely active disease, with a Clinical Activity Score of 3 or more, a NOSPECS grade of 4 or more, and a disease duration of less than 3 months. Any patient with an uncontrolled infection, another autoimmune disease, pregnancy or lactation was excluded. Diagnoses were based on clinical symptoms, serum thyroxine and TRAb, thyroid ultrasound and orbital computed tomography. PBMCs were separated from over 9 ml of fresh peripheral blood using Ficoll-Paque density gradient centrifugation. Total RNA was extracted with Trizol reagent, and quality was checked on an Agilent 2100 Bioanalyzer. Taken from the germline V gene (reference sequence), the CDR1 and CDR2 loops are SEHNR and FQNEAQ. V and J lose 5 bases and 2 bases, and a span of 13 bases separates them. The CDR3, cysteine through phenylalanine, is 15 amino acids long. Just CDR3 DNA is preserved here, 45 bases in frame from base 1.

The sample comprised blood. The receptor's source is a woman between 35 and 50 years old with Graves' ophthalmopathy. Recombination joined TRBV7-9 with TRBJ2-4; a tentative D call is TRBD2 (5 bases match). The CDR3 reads CASSPRGETKNIQYF. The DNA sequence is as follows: TGTGCCAGCAGCCCACGTGGGGAGACCAAAAACATTCAGTACTTC.